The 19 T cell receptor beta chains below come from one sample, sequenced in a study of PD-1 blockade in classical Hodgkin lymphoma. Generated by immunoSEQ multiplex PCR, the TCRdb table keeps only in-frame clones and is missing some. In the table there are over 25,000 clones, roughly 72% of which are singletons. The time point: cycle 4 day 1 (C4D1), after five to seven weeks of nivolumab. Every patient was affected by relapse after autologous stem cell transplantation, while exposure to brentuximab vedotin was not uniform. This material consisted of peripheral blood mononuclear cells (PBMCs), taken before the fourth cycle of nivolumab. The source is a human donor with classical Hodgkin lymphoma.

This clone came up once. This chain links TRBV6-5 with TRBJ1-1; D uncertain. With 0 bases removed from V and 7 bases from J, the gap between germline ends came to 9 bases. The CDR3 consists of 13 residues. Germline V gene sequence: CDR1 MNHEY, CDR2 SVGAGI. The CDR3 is CASSYSGRNEAFF. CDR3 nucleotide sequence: TGTGCCAGCAGTTACTCGGGCCGAAATGAAGCTTTCTTT.

CDR3 in amino acids: CASSLTPQTEAFF. The CDR3 DNA sequence: TGTGCCAGCAGCTTAACTCCTCAGACTGAAGCTTTCTTT. The V call is TRBV7-3, the J call TRBJ1-1, with D unresolved. The CDR3 runs 13 residues. Germline-derived CDR1 and CDR2 are SGHTA and FQGTGA. Trimming removed 0 bases from V and 5 bases from J, with 7 bases in between. Variable domain in full (rest from reference TRBV7-3 and TRBJ1-1): GAGVSQTPSNKVTEKGKYVELRCDPISGHTALYWYRQSLGQGPEFLIYFQGTGAADDSGLPNDRFFAVRPEGSVSTLKIQRTERGDSAVYLCASSLTPQTEAFFGQGTRLTVV.

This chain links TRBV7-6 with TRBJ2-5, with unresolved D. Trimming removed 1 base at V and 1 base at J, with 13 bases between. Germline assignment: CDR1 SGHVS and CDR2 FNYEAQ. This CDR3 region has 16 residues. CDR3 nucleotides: TGTGCCAGCAGCTTAGGCCCCGCGGCTAGCCAAGAGACCCAGTACTTC. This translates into CASSLGPAASQETQYF.

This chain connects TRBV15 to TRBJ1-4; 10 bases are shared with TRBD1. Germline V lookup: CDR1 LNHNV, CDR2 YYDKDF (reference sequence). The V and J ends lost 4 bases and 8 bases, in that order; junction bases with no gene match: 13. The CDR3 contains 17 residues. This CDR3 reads CATSKMGQGIIGEKLFF. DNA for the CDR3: TGTGCCACCAGCAAAATGGGACAGGGGATCATCGGGGAAAAACTGTTTTTT.

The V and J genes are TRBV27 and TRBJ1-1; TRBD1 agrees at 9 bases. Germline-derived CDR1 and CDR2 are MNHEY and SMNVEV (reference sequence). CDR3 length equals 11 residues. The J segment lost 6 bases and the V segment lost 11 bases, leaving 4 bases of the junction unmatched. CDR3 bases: TGTGCCGCTGGACAGGGGCCTGAAGCTTTCTTT. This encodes CAAGQGPEAFF.

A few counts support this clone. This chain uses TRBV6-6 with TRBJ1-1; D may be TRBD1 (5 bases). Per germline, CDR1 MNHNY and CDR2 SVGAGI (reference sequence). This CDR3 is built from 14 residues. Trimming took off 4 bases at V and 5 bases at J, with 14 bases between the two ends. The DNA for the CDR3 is TGTGCCAGCAGTTCCAGCCCCGGGGGAACTGAAGCTTTCTTT. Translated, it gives CASSSSPGGTEAFF.

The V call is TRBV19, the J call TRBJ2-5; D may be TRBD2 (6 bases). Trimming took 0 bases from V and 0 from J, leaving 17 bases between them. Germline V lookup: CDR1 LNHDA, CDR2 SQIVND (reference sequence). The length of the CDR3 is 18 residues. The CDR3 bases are TGTGCCAGTAGTATAGATTTCAGTAGCGGCTGGTACCAAGAGACCCAGTACTTC. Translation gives CASSIDFSSGWYQETQYF.

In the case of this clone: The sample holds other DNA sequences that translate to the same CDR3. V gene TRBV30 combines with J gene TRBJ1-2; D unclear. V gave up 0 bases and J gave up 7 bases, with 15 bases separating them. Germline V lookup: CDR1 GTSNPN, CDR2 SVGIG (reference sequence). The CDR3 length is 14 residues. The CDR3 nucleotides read TGTGCCTGGAGTGTGACCGGGGTCGTGCGTGGCTACACCTTC. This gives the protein CAWSVTGVVRGYTF.

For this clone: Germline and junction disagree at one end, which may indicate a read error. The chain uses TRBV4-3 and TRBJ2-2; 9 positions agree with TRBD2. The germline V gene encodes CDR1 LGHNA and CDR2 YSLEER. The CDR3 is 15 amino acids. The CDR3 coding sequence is TGCGCCAGCAGCCCTAGCGGGACGAATACCGGGGAGCTGTTTTTT. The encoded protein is CASSPSGTNTGELFF.

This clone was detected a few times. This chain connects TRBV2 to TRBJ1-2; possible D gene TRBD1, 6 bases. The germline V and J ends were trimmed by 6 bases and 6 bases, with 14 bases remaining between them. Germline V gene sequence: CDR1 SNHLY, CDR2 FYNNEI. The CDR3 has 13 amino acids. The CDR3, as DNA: TGTGCCAGCAGCGCTACTGACAGGAATGGCTACACCTTC. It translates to CASSATDRNGYTF.

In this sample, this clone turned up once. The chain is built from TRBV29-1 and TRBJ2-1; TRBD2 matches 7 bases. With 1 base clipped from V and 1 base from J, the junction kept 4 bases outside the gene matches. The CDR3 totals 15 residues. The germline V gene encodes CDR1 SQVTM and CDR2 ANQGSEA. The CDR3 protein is CSVEGRTRSYNEQFF. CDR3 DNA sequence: TGCAGCGTTGAAGGAAGGACTAGATCCTACAATGAGCAGTTCTTC.

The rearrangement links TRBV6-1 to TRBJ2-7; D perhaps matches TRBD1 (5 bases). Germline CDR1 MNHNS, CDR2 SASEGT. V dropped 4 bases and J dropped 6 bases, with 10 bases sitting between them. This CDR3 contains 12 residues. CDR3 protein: CASSVGRSEQYF. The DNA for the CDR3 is TGTGCCAGCAGTGTGGGGCGGAGCGAGCAGTACTTC.

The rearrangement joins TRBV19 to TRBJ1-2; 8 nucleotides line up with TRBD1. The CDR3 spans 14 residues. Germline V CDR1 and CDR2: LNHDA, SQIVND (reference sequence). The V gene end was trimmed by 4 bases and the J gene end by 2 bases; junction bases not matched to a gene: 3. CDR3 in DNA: TGTGCCAGTAGTACGGGACAGGAGAACTATGGCTACACCTTC. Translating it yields CASSTGQENYGYTF.

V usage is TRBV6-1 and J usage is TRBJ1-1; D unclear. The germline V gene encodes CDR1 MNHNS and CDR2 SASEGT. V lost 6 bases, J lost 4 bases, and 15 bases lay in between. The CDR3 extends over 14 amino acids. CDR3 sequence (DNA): TGTGCCAGCAGCCGCGCTACGTTGGTCACTGAAGCTTTCTTT. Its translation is CASSRATLVTEAFF.

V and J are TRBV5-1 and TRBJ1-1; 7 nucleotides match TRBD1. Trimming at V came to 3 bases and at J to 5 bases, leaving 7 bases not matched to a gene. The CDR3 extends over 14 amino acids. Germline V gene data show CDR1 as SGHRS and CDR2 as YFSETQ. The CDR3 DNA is TGCGCCAGCAGCTATGACAGGGTGGGGACTGAAGCTTTCTTT. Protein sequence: CASSYDRVGTEAFF. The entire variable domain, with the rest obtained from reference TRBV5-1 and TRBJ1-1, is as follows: KAGVTQTPRYLIKTRGQQVTLSCSPISGHRSVSWYQQTPGQGLQFLFEYFSETQRNKGNFPGRFSGRQFSNSRSEMNVSTLELGDSALYLCASSYDRVGTEAFFGQGTRLTVV.

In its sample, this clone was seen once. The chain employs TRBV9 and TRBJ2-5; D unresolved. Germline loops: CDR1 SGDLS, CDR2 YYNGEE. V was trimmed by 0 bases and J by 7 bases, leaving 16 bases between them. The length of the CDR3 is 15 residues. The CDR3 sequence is CASSVDENTVRTQYF. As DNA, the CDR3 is TGTGCCAGCAGCGTAGATGAAAATACCGTTAGGACCCAGTACTTC. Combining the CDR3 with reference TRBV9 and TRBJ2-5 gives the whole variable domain DSGVTQTPKHLITATGQRVTLRCSPRSGDLSVYWYQQSLDQGLQFLIQYYNGEERAKGNILERFSAQQFPDLHSELNLSSLELGDSALYFCASSVDENTVRTQYFGPGTRLLVL.

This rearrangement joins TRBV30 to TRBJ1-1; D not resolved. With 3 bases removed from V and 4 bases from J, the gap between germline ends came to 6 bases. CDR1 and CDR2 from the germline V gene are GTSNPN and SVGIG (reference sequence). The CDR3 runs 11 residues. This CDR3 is CAWRVGTEAFF. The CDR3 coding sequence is TGTGCCTGGAGGGTGGGCACTGAAGCTTTCTTT.

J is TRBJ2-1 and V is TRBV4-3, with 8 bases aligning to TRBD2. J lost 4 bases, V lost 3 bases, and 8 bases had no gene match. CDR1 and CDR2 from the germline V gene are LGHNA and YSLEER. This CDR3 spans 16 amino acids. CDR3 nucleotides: TGCGCCAGCAGCCAGGACCCTCAGCGGGGGTACAATGAGCAGTTCTTC. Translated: CASSQDPQRGYNEQFF.

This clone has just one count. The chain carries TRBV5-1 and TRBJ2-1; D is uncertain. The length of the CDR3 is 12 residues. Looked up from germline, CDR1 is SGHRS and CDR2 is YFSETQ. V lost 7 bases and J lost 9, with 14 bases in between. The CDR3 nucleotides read TGCGCCAGCCATGAGAGCTCAGCTGAGCAGTTCTTC. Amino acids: CASHESSAEQFF.